The following is a T cell receptor (beta chain) sequence with its context. Its cognate antigen is unknown. It was across several immunoSEQ plates that each subset's genomic DNA was evenly split. The table came from immunoSEQ multiplex PCR; TCRdb's copy has only in-frame clones and leaves some out. Of a few million clones detected, over 90% appear once; the ten largest clones hold 0.3% to 0.4%. Investigators divided CD4+ cells into CD45RA+ naive and CD45RA-negative memory subsets. Germline CDR1 is MNHEY and CDR2 is SVGAGI. The CDR3 totals 16 residues. V shed 2 bases and J 2 bases; nucleotides not matched to a gene: 5. This record comes from a study of shared clonotypes between healthy human individuals. Study-level results: Clonotypes shared by all four sorted-subset donors had higher generation probabilities than non-shared clonotypes. When naive CD4 clonotypes were compared across a few donors, about 4.8% were shared.

The rearrangement uses TRBV6-5 and TRBJ2-5; 10 bases agree with TRBD2. What was sequenced was naive CD4+ T cells from PBMCs. Described subset: CD45RA+ positively selected. The TCR originated in a man aged 18 to 30 in good health. Some clones in this sample may be carry-over from other donors' samples. The CDR3 DNA reads as TGTGCCAGCAGTTACACACTAGCGGGGTCGCAAGAGACCCAGTACTTC. Amino acid sequence: CASSYTLAGSQETQYF.